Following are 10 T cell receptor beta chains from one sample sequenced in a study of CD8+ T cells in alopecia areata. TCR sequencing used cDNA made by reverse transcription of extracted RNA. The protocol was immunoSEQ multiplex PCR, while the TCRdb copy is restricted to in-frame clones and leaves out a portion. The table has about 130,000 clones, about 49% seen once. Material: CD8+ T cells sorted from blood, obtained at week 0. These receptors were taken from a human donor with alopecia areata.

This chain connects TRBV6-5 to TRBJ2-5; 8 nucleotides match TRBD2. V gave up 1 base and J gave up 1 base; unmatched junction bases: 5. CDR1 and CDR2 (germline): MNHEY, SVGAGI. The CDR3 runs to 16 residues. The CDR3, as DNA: TGTGCCAGCAGTTACTTGGCGGGGGGCCCCCAAGAGACCCAGTACTTC. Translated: CASSYLAGGPQETQYF.

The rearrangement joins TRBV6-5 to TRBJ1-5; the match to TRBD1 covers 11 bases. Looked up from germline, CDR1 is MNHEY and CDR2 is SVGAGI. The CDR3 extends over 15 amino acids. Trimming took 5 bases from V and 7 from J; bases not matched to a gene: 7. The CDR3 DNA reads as TGTGCCAGCAGTCCCCCGGGACAGGGGGGGCAGCCCCAGCATTTT. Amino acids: CASSPPGQGGQPQHF.

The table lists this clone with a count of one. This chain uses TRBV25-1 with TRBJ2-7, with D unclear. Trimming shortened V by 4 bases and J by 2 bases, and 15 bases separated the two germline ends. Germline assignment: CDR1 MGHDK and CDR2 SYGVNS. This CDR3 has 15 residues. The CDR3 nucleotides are TGTGCCAGCAGTGCCATCGGGTATGGGACCTACGAGCAGTACTTC. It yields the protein CASSAIGYGTYEQYF.

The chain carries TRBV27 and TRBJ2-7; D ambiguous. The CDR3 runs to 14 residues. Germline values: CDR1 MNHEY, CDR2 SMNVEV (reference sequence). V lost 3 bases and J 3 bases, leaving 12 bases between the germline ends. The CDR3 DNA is TGTGCCAGCAGTTTTGATCGTGGAGTCTACGAGCAGTACTTC. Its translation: CASSFDRGVYEQYF.

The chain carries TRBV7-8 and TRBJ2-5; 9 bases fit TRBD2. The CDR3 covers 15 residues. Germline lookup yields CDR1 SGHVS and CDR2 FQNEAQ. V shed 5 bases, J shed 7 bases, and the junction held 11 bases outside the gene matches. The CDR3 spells CASSRGGLAVVTQYF. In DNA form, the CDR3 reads TGTGCCAGCAGCAGGGGGGGACTAGCTGTCGTGACCCAGTACTTC.

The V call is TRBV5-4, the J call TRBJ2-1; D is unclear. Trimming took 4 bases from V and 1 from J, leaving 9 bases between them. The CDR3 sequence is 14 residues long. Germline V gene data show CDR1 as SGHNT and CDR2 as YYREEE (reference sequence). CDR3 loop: CASSVGSSYNEQFF. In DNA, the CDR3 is TGTGCCAGCAGCGTTGGTAGTTCCTACAATGAGCAGTTCTTC.

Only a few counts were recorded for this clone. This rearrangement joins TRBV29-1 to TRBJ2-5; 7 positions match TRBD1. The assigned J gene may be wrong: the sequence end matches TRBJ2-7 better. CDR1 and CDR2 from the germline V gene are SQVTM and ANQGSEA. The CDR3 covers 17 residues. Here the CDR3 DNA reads TGCAGCGTTGAAAGTTGGGACAGCGAAAGCACATCCTACGAGCAGTACTTC. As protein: CSVESWDSESTSYEQYF.

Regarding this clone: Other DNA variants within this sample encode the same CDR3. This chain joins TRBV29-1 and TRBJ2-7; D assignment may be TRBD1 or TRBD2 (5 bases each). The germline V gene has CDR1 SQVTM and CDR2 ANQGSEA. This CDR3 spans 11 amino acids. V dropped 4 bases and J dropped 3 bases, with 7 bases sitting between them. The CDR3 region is CSVGGRYEQYF. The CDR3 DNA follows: TGCAGCGTTGGGGGACGCTACGAGCAGTACTTC.

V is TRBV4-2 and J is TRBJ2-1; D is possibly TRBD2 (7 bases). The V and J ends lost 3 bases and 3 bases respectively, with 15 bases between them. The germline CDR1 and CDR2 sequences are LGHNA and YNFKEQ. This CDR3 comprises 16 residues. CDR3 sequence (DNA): TGTGCCAGCAGCCAGCAGAGGGGGGGCGGCTACAATGAGCAGTTCTTC. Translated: CASSQQRGGGYNEQFF.

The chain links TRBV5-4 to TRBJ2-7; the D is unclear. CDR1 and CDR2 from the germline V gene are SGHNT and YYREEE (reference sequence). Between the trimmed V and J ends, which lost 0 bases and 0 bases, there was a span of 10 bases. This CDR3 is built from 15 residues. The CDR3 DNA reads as TGTGCCAGCAGCTTGGGCCTTACAGCCTCCTACGAGCAGTACTTC. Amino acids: CASSLGLTASYEQYF.